What follows are 20 T cell receptor beta chains derived from one specimen sequenced in a study of cytomegalovirus exposure and HLA in healthy donors. Use of 60 Vbeta and 13 Jbeta primers characterized the PCR. TCRdb keeps only in-frame clones here, not all; method: immunoSEQ multiplex PCR. Among roughly 150,000 clones listed, approximately 80% were seen once. Sequences were obtained from PBMCs. All receptors derive from a young man in good health and CMV-seronegative.

The V and J genes are TRBV5-1 and TRBJ2-7; possibly TRBD1 for D (6 bases). The V gene's germline CDR1 is SGHRS and CDR2 YFSETQ. With 3 bases removed from V and 4 bases from J, the gap between germline ends came to 8 bases. This CDR3 comprises 12 residues. For the CDR3, the DNA is TGCGCCAGCAGCTCGGGACATTACGAGCAGTACTTC. Its protein is CASSSGHYEQYF.

For this clone: An end of the junction does not agree with germline; a read error may underlie this. This chain links TRBV7-9 with TRBJ2-3, with 12 positions matching TRBD2. CDR3 size: 17 residues. In germline, CDR1 is SEHNR, CDR2 FQNEAQ (reference sequence). The CDR3 protein is CSSSSTTSGSGTDTQYF. DNA for the CDR3: TGTTCCAGCAGCTCTACGACTAGCGGGAGTGGTACAGATACGCAGTATTTT.

This chain's CDR3 is CSVEEQEGQPQHF. The CDR3 nucleotides are TGCAGCGTTGAAGAACAGGAGGGTCAGCCCCAGCATTTT. This rearrangement joins TRBV29-1 to TRBJ1-5; TRBD1 is a possible D gene (5 bases). There are 13 residues in the CDR3. Germline V gives CDR1 SQVTM, CDR2 ANQGSEA. V lost 0 bases and J 6 bases, leaving 9 bases between the germline ends.

This chain uses TRBV2 with TRBJ1-1; D remains unclear. The ends were cut back, 5 bases at V and 8 bases at J, with 9 bases in the middle. The CDR3 is 11 residues long. The germline V gene has CDR1 SNHLY and CDR2 FYNNEI. The CDR3 DNA is TGTGCCAGCAGTTACAGTGTAGAAGCTTTCTTT. Protein product: CASSYSVEAFF.

The V call is TRBV28, the J call TRBJ2-1, with a tentative D call TRBD1 (5 bases). V shed 2 bases and J shed 8 bases, with 7 bases lying between them. The CDR3 is 12 amino acids. CDR1 is MDHEN and CDR2 is SYDVKM in the germline V gene. The CDR3 is CASSLVGHEQFF. CDR3 nucleotide sequence: TGTGCCAGCAGTTTAGTGGGGCATGAGCAGTTCTTC.

The chain combines TRBV21-1 with TRBJ1-5. TRBV21-1 is labeled a pseudogene. The CDR3 is made up of 16 amino acids. This CDR3 reads CASATLEALSNQPQHF. The CDR3 coding sequence is TGTGCCAGCGCCACTTTAGAGGCCCTTAGCAATCAGCCCCAGCATTTT.

The chain has TRBV6-5 and TRBJ2-7; possibly TRBD1 for D (5 bases). The length of the CDR3 is 14 residues. The germline CDR1 and CDR2 sequences are MNHEY and SVGAGI. V shed 2 bases and J shed 5 bases, with 13 bases lying between them. CDR3 region: CASSYGQGLHEQYF. The CDR3, as DNA: TGTGCCAGCAGTTACGGCCAGGGCTTACACGAGCAGTACTTC.

The chain links TRBV6-1 to TRBJ2-4, with TRBD1 identical over 7 bases. The CDR3 is made up of 13 amino acids. V lost 4 bases and J lost 7; bases outside the gene matches: 4. Germline V gene data show CDR1 as MNHNS and CDR2 as SASEGT. This chain's CDR3 is CASSAGTVNIQYF. The CDR3 nucleotides read TGTGCCAGCAGTGCCGGGACAGTTAACATTCAGTACTTC.

The chain joins TRBV27 to TRBJ2-2, with 9 bases lining up with TRBD1. This CDR3 region has 15 residues. Germline V gives CDR1 MNHEY, CDR2 SMNVEV (reference sequence). Unmatched junction bases numbered 9, after V lost 6 bases and J lost 7 bases. CDR3 nucleotides: TGTGCCAGCAGGCTACAGGGGGCAAGGAACGGGGAGCTGTTTTTT. Amino acid sequence: CASRLQGARNGELFF.

This clone was counted between two and nine times. J is TRBJ2-4 and V is TRBV2; 12 nucleotides align to TRBD2. The V segment lost 8 bases and the J segment 6 bases; nucleotides outside the gene matches: 2. The CDR3 totals 13 residues. Looked up from germline, CDR1 is SNHLY and CDR2 is FYNNEI. CDR3 sequence: CASGLAGPNIQYF. The CDR3 DNA reads as TGTGCCAGCGGACTAGCGGGACCAAACATTCAGTACTTC.

This chain uses TRBV19 with TRBJ2-2; D is undetermined. Germline V gene lookup returns CDR1 LNHDA and CDR2 SQIVND (reference sequence). V was pared by 9 bases and J by 0 bases, with 14 bases between. The CDR3 has 15 residues. The CDR3 DNA reads as TGTGCCAGCCTAGGTGGTCAGTCGAACACCGGGGAGCTGTTTTTT. Protein sequence: CASLGGQSNTGELFF.

V is TRBV7-6 and J is TRBJ2-3; possible D gene TRBD1, 6 bases. Germline CDR1 is SGHVS and CDR2 is FNYEAQ. Deletions cut 5 bases from V and 3 bases from J, with 18 bases between. This CDR3 spans 16 amino acids. The CDR3 sequence is CASSLTGPDFTDTQYF. Here the CDR3 DNA reads TGTGCCAGCAGCCTGACAGGACCCGATTTTACAGATACGCAGTATTTT.

The sample holds a few counts of this clone. The chain carries TRBV7-9 and TRBJ2-5, with 12 positions matching TRBD2. The CDR3 has 17 residues. Unmatched junction bases numbered 9, after V lost 2 bases and J lost 5 bases. Germline V gene lookup returns CDR1 SEHNR and CDR2 FQNEAQ (reference sequence). CDR3 amino acids: CASSLLAGGIEGETQYF. The CDR3 DNA reads TGTGCCAGCAGCTTACTAGCGGGAGGGATAGAAGGGGAGACCCAGTACTTC.

The chain links TRBV7-2 to TRBJ2-7; no reliable D call. CDR3 length: 13 residues. Trimming pared 11 bases from V and 0 bases from J, leaving 14 bases between. Germline CDR1 and CDR2: SGHTA and FQGNSA. The CDR3 DNA reads as TGTGCCGTTCTAGTGGGTGCCTCCTACGAGCAGTACTTC. Protein: CAVLVGASYEQYF.

V is TRBV5-4 and J is TRBJ2-7; TRBD2 aligns across 8 bases. The length of the CDR3 is 12 residues. Germline CDR1 reads SGHNT; CDR2 reads YYREEE (reference sequence). V lost 3 bases to trimming and J lost 7 bases; unmatched junction nucleotides: 3. Written as DNA, the CDR3 is TGTGCCAGCAGCTCCCGGGAGGGAGAGCAGTACTTC. It translates to CASSSREGEQYF.

The V and J genes are TRBV27 and TRBJ2-7; possibly TRBD2 for D (5 bases). This CDR3 is 13 amino acids long. Trimming took 2 bases from V and 3 from J, leaving 8 bases between them. Germline V gene data show CDR1 as MNHEY and CDR2 as SMNVEV (reference sequence). CDR3 sequence reads: CASSLNEGYEQYF. CDR3 nucleotides: TGTGCCAGCAGTTTAAATGAGGGCTACGAGCAGTACTTC.

The genes are TRBV30 and TRBJ2-7; 8 positions match TRBD1. The V gene end was trimmed by 0 bases and the J gene end by 0 bases; junction bases not matched to a gene: 4. Germline CDR1 GTSNPN, CDR2 SVGIG (reference sequence). There are 15 residues in the CDR3. The CDR3 region has the DNA TGTGCCTGGAGTGTAAAAGGGACAGGCTCCTACGAGCAGTACTTC. As protein: CAWSVKGTGSYEQYF.

This sequence joins TRBV28 and TRBJ2-2; tentative D call: TRBD2 (6 bases). Germline V gives CDR1 MDHEN, CDR2 SYDVKM. V lost 6 bases and J 1 base, leaving 12 bases between the germline ends. There are 15 residues in the CDR3. In DNA, the CDR3 is TGTGCCAGCAGGGGCGGAGGGGTGAACACCGGGGAGCTGTTTTTT. Its protein product is CASRGGGVNTGELFF.

The chain combines TRBV9 with TRBJ1-3; 9 positions match TRBD1. V lost 4 bases to trimming and J lost 2 bases; unmatched junction nucleotides: 13. This CDR3 has 18 residues. Germline CDR1 reads SGDLS; CDR2 reads YYNGEE. The DNA of the CDR3 is TGTGCCAGCAGCCGGGAGGGAATTGGACAGGGGACTGGAAACACCATATATTTT. Translating gives CASSREGIGQGTGNTIYF.

The J gene is TRBJ2-1, the V gene TRBV4-1; D is uncertain. The CDR3 covers 11 residues. The V and J ends lost 8 bases and 4 bases respectively, with 6 bases between them. Per germline, CDR1 MGHRA and CDR2 YSYEKL. The DNA of the CDR3 is TGCGCCAGCGGCAGTTACAATGAGCAGTTCTTC. Amino acids: CASGSYNEQFF.